Here is one T cell receptor (beta chain) with its context. Germline CDR1 and CDR2: SGHRS and YFSETQ. CDR3 length: 14 residues. The V and J ends lost 4 bases and 3 bases, in that order; junction bases with no gene match: 1. These data are taken from a study of blood T cell repertoires in COVID-19. Study-wide context: The United States, Italy and Spain provided the acute and convalescent COVID-19 samples. PBMCs, B-cell-depleted T cells, or T cells provided the cDNA or gDNA that made up the material.

Original analysis: Amplifying reference gene primers gave estimates of nucleated cell counts. The assay was immunoSEQ multiplex PCR, and TCRdb's table has in-frame clones only and misses some. That table is the source of V, J and clone size, and D and trimming were worked out from the DNA. The sample has about 110,000 clones; 88% are singletons. Sequenced sample: peripheral blood. The receptor's source is a human donor in a cohort sampled during active COVID-19. J is TRBJ2-7 and V is TRBV5-1, with TRBD2 identical over 13 bases. The CDR3 is CASSRLAGGYEQYF. CDR3 nucleotide sequence: TGCGCCAGCAGCCGACTAGCGGGGGGCTACGAGCAGTACTTC.